The clone carrying this TCR beta chain was seen many times. The sample belongs to a study of Graves' ophthalmopathy and Graves' hyperthyroidism. Germline V CDR1 and CDR2: MDHEN, SYDVKM. The CDR3 is 14 amino acids. Deletions cut 0 bases from V and 3 bases from J, with 8 bases between. Using RNA transcripts, the TCR beta CDR3 regions were amplified. Investigators did first-round RT-PCR with HTBI primers, then second-round multiplex PCR. TCRdb used MiXCR to reprocess the multiplex PCR reads, holding one entry per CDR3 protein. This table holds roughly 400,000 distinct CDR3 sequences, about a sixth found once.

The rearrangement links TRBV28 to TRBJ1-2, with a tentative D call TRBD1 (5 bases). This clonotype originated in a woman aged 18-30 years with Graves' ophthalmopathy. Sequencing was carried out using peripheral blood. CDR3 region: CASSLWAGYYGYTF. The CDR3, as DNA: TGTGCCAGCAGTTTATGGGCAGGGTACTATGGCTACACCTTC.